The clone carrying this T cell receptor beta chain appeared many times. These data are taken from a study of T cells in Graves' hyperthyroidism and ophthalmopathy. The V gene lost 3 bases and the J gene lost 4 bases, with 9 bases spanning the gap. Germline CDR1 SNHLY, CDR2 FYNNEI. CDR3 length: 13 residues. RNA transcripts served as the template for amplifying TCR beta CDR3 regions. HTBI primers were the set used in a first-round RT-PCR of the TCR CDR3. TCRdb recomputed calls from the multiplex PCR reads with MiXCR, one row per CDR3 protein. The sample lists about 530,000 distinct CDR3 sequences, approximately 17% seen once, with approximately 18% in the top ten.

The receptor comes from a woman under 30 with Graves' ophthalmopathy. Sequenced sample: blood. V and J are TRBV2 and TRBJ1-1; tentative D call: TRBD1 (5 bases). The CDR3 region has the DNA TGTGCCAGCAGTGAGGGGGGAGGCACTGAAGCTTTCTTT. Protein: CASSEGGGTEAFF.